One T cell receptor beta chain is described in this entry. Since a much larger clone is just one base distant, this may be a read error. This CDR3 has 13 amino acids. Deletions cut 6 bases from V and 4 bases from J, with 12 bases between. Treg sorting used a CD4+CD25+CD127-/low gate. The TRBV12-4/TRBJ1-2 clonotypes were amplified using barcode primers with ligated adaptors. TCRdb recomputed calls from the multiplex PCR reads with MiXCR, one row per CDR3 protein. Here the sample spans approximately 960 distinct CDR3 sequences, more than 5% being singletons. Sequencing input: tumor-infiltrating Tregs sorted from the breast tumor. The chain recombines TRBV12-3 or TRBV12-4 with TRBJ1-2, with D possibly TRBD1 on 5 matching bases. The clonotype was recovered from a female donor with breast cancer. The chain's CDR3 is CASSRDGFYGYTF. CDR3 bases: TGTGCCAGCAGCCGGGACGGCTTCTATGGCTACACCTTC.